Below are 17 T cell receptor beta chains sequenced from a single sample in a study of blood T cells in healthy people across ages. The use of a sample-barcoded 5' primer and a J-beta primer mix characterized a second PCR of about 7 to 12 cycles. TCRdb reanalysed the 5' RACE reads using MiXCR and keeps one entry per CDR3 protein. The table shows about 1.6 million distinct CDR3 sequences, with roughly 32% occurring only once. Sequencing was performed on blood. These receptors came from a woman aged 30 to 39 in good health.

This clonotype was counted a few times. In DNA, the CDR3 is TGTGCCAGTAGTATAGCTGGGGCTAGCGGGATCCGCGGCAATGAGCAGTTCTTC. This translates into CASSIAGASGIRGNEQFF. J is TRBJ2-1 and V is TRBV19; 9 positions match TRBD2. V was pared by 1 base and J by 6 bases, with 13 bases of the junction left unmatched. The CDR3 is 18 amino acids. Germline CDR1 is LNHDA and CDR2 is SQIVND (reference sequence).

This clonotype was seen ten or more times. The V call is TRBV4-1, the J call TRBJ2-5, with D unclear. Germline CDR1 and CDR2: MGHRA and YSYEKL. Between the trimmed V and J ends, which lost 8 bases and 5 bases, there was a span of 27 bases. The CDR3 spans 17 residues. The DNA for the CDR3 is TGCGCCAGCTCTCAGCTCTTTCTACATGGACCAAGGGAGACCCAGTACTTC. The encoded protein is CASSQLFLHGPRETQYF.

This clonotype was found many times. The chain couples TRBV7-9 to TRBJ2-7; possible D gene TRBD2, 5 bases. The CDR3 contains 14 residues. Trimming pared 5 bases from V and 2 bases from J, leaving 13 bases between. Germline CDR1 SEHNR, CDR2 FQNEAQ (reference sequence). The CDR3 sequence is CASSPSASTYEQYF. CDR3 sequence (DNA): TGTGCCAGCAGCCCATCGGCTAGCACCTACGAGCAGTACTTC.

This clonotype was recorded only once. The rearrangement links TRBV6-1 to TRBJ2-7, with D possibly matching TRBD1 (5 bases). This CDR3 spans 14 amino acids. Between the trimmed V and J ends, which lost 1 base and 3 bases, there was a span of 10 bases. The V gene's germline CDR1 is MNHNS and CDR2 SASEGT. CDR3 DNA: TGTGCCAGCAGTGAAGATGCAGGGATCTACGAGCAGTACTTC. This sequence encodes CASSEDAGIYEQYF.

This clonotype was observed a handful of times. The rearrangement joins TRBV4-2 to TRBJ2-5; 11 nucleotides match TRBD2. Germline trimming cut 0 bases from V and 5 bases from J; bases unmatched to any gene: 8. Germline values: CDR1 LGHNA, CDR2 YNFKEQ. The CDR3 is made up of 17 amino acids. This chain's CDR3 is CASSQDLTSGRGETQYF. CDR3 in DNA: TGTGCCAGCAGCCAAGATTTAACTAGCGGGAGAGGGGAGACCCAGTACTTC.

There are a few counts of this clonotype. The chain recombines TRBV7-2 with TRBJ2-7, with 7 bases aligning to TRBD1. The CDR3 has 14 residues. After removal of 6 bases from V and 1 base from J, the junction contained 6 bases not matched to a gene. From germline, CDR1 is SGHTA and CDR2 FQGNSA. CDR3 DNA: TGTGCCAGCAGGGGACAGATGGGGTCCTACGAGCAGTACTTC. Residues: CASRGQMGSYEQYF.

The V gene is TRBV10-3, the J gene TRBJ1-1, with D maybe TRBD1 (5 bases). The V and J ends lost 7 bases and 7 bases respectively, with 10 bases between them. This CDR3 is built from 11 residues. In germline, CDR1 is ENHRY, CDR2 SYGVKD. CDR3 residues: CAITRGREAFF. The DNA for the CDR3 is TGTGCCATCACGAGGGGCCGTGAAGCTTTCTTT.

The gene calls are TRBV6-5 and TRBJ2-7, with TRBD1 identical over 9 bases. Germline V CDR1 and CDR2: MNHEY, SVGAGI. V was pared by 8 bases and J by 2 bases, with 10 bases of the junction left unmatched. The CDR3 is 15 residues long. CDR3 loop: CASRFNRDRAYEQYF. CDR3 DNA sequence: TGTGCCAGCCGTTTCAACCGGGACAGGGCCTACGAGCAGTACTTC.

The chain is built from TRBV5-6 and TRBJ1-6; no firm D call. This CDR3 is built from 16 residues. V lost 2 bases, J lost 2 bases, and 11 bases lay in between. Looked up from germline, CDR1 is SGHDT and CDR2 is YYEEEE. CDR3 in amino acids: CASSLSAGTYNSPLHF. The CDR3 DNA is TGTGCCAGCAGCTTATCCGCGGGAACCTATAATTCACCCCTCCACTTT.

The chain carries TRBV7-9 and TRBJ2-1; TRBD1 matches at 7 bases. CDR1 is SEHNR, CDR2 FQNEAQ, per germline (reference sequence). The CDR3 extends over 16 amino acids. V was pared by 1 base and J by 7 bases, with 10 bases of the junction left unmatched. CDR3 region: CASSLGLGTAKNEQFF. CDR3 nucleotides: TGTGCCAGCAGCTTAGGGTTAGGGACAGCCAAGAATGAGCAGTTCTTC.

The chain has TRBV29-1 and TRBJ2-2, with D tentatively TRBD2 (5 bases). Germline V gene sequence: CDR1 SQVTM, CDR2 ANQGSEA. The V gene lost 5 bases and the J gene lost 7 bases, with 8 bases spanning the gap. The length of the CDR3 is 11 residues. CDR3 amino acids: CSVLSGGELFF. The CDR3, as DNA: TGCAGCGTTTTAAGCGGCGGGGAGCTGTTTTTT.

In nucleotides, the CDR3 is TGCAGTGCTAGCCGGGACAGGGGGAGCACTGAAGCTTTCTTT. Translation: CSASRDRGSTEAFF. The V gene is TRBV20-1, the J gene TRBJ1-1, with 11 positions matching TRBD1. V was clipped by 3 bases and J by 4 bases; unmatched bases: 4. The CDR3 totals 14 residues. Germline assignment: CDR1 DFQATT and CDR2 SNEGSKA (reference sequence).

In its sample, this clonotype was seen once. The chain joins TRBV19 to TRBJ2-3; D is perhaps TRBD2 (6 bases). Germline CDR1 is LNHDA and CDR2 is SQIVND (reference sequence). CDR3 length: 17 residues. V gave up 1 base and J gave up 1 base, with 15 bases separating them. This chain's CDR3 is CASSIVGRTVGTDTQYF. The CDR3 DNA reads TGTGCCAGTAGTATAGTAGGGAGGACCGTCGGCACAGATACGCAGTATTTT.

The chain recombines TRBV28 with TRBJ2-1; TRBD2 might be the D (5 bases). V was pared by 7 bases and J by 0 bases, with 16 bases between. The germline CDR1 and CDR2 sequences are MDHEN and SYDVKM. The CDR3 totals 16 residues. DNA of the CDR3: TGTGCCAGCACCAAGGCGGGCCCCCGCTCCTACAATGAGCAGTTCTTC. Its translation: CASTKAGPRSYNEQFF.

This chain joins TRBV6-5 and TRBJ2-5, with D hard to call. The CDR3 spans 13 residues. The V and J ends lost 7 bases and 5 bases respectively, with 14 bases between them. CDR1 and CDR2 (germline): MNHEY, SVGAGI. The CDR3 sequence: CASIWPLQETQYF. DNA for the CDR3: TGTGCCAGCATATGGCCCCTGCAGGAGACCCAGTACTTC.

This chain connects TRBV7-3 to TRBJ2-2; TRBD2 agrees at 9 bases. The CDR3 totals 19 residues. Germline V CDR1 and CDR2: SGHTA, FQGTGA. V dropped 4 bases and J dropped 3; count of bases not matched to a gene: 15. This chain's CDR3 is CASSSTWVAGETDTGELFF. The CDR3 DNA reads TGTGCCAGCAGCTCCACCTGGGTAGCGGGAGAGACGGACACCGGGGAGCTGTTTTTT.

This clonotype was seen only a few times. The J gene is TRBJ2-3, the V gene TRBV27; 8 bases fit TRBD2. V dropped 3 bases and J dropped 2; count of bases not matched to a gene: 7. The CDR3 consists of 16 residues. Germline values: CDR1 MNHEY, CDR2 SMNVEV (reference sequence). This CDR3 reads CASSFSERGNTDTQYF. The CDR3 DNA reads as TGTGCCAGCAGTTTCAGTGAGCGGGGGAACACAGATACGCAGTATTTT.